This TCR beta chain was found in a study of blood T cell repertoires in COVID-19. Study summary: The samples span acute and convalescent COVID-19 from the United States, Italy and Spain. The analysed material was cDNA or gDNA that came from T cells, B-cell-depleted T cells, or PBMCs.

Methods used by the authors: Cell counts per sample came from amplifying reference gene primers. Produced via immunoSEQ multiplex PCR; TCRdb's table is partial and in-frame only. V and J calls and clone size are as listed in that table; D and trimming were resolved from the DNA. The sample consists of about 100,000 clones, roughly 84% of them appearing once. V lost 4 bases, J lost 5 bases, and 12 bases lay in between. The germline V gene has CDR1 LGHDT and CDR2 YNNKEL (reference sequence). This CDR3 has 13 residues. The source material was peripheral blood. This clonotype was obtained from a human donor in a cohort sampled during active COVID-19. This chain joins TRBV3-1 (or the pseudogene TRBV3-2) and TRBJ2-7, with unresolved D. The CDR3 here is CASSREPPDEQYF. The CDR3 DNA is TGTGCCAGCAGCCGCGAGCCCCCCGACGAGCAGTACTTC.